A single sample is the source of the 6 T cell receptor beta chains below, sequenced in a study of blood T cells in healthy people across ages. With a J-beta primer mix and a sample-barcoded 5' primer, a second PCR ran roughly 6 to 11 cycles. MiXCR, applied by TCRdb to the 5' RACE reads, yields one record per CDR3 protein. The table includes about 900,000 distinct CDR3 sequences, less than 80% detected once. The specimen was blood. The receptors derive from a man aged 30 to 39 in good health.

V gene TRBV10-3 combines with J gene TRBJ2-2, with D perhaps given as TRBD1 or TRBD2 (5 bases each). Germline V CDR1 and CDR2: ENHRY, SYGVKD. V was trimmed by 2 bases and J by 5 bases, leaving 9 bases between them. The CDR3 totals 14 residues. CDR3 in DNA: TGTGCCATCAGTGAGCGGGGCATAACCGGGGAGCTGTTTTTT. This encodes CAISERGITGELFF.

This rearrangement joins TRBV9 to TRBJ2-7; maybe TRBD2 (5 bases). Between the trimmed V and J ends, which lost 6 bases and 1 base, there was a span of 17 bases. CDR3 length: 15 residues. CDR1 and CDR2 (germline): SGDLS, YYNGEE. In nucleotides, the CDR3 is TGTGCCAGCACCTTGGGAGACACTGGGTCCTACGAGCAGTACTTC. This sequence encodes CASTLGDTGSYEQYF.

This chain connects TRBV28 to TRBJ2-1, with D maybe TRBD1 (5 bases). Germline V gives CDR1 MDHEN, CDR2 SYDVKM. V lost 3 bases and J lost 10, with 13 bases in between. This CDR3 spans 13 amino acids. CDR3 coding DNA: TGTGCCAGCAGTTTCACAGGATCCTACGAGCAGTTCTTC. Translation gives CASSFTGSYEQFF.

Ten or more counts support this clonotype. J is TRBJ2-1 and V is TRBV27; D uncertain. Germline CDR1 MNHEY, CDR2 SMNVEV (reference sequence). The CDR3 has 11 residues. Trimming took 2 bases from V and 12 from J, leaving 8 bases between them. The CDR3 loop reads CASSLLERQFF. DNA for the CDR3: TGTGCCAGCAGTTTACTCGAAAGGCAGTTCTTC.

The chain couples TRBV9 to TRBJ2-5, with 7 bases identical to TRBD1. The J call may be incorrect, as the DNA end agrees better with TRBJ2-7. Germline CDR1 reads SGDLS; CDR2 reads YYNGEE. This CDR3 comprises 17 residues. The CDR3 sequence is CASSVETGDIGTYEQYF. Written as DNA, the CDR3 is TGTGCCAGCAGCGTAGAAACAGGGGACATTGGAACCTACGAGCAGTACTTC.

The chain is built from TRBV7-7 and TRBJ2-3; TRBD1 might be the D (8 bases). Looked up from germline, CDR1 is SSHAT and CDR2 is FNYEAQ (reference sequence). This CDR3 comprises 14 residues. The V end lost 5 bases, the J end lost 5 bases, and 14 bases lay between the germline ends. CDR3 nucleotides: TGTGCCAGCAGCCAGACAGGGGAGGGAGATACGCAGTATTTT. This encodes CASSQTGEGDTQYF.